The 25 T cell receptor beta chains below all came from one sample that was sequenced in a study of cytomegalovirus exposure and HLA in healthy donors. PCR employed 60 Vbeta and 13 Jbeta primers. Sequencing used immunoSEQ multiplex PCR; TCRdb keeps in-frame clones, though not all of them. Counted here are hundreds of thousands of clones, approximately 70% occurring once; the ten biggest clones make up around 2.3%. The source material was PBMCs. Receptors originate from a female donor in good health and CMV-seronegative.

The rearrangement links TRBV27 to TRBJ2-7, with 8 bases fitting TRBD1. Looked up from germline, CDR1 is MNHEY and CDR2 is SMNVEV (reference sequence). V dropped 8 bases and J dropped 7; count of bases not matched to a gene: 10. The CDR3 sequence is 13 residues long. As DNA, the CDR3 is TGTGCCAGCTCATGGACAGGGTGGGGAGAGCAGTACTTC. Translating it yields CASSWTGWGEQYF.

This clone was seen a handful of times. The gene calls are TRBV28 and TRBJ1-2, with D unresolved. The CDR3 covers 15 residues. From germline, CDR1 is MDHEN and CDR2 SYDVKM. V lost 6 bases and J lost 6, with 20 bases in between. The CDR3 DNA reads TGTGCCAGCAGCCTGCTCAGCCCGGCGGCGGATGGCTACACCTTC. Translation gives CASSLLSPAADGYTF.

The rearrangement uses TRBV5-1 and TRBJ2-7, with D tentatively TRBD2 (6 bases). This CDR3 comprises 16 residues. V lost 0 bases, J lost 2 bases, and 15 bases lay in between. Looked up from germline, CDR1 is SGHRS and CDR2 is YFSETQ. The CDR3 reads CASSLEGLPLTYEQYF. In DNA form, the CDR3 reads TGCGCCAGCAGCTTGGAGGGACTGCCCTTAACCTACGAGCAGTACTTC.

The rearrangement links TRBV28 to TRBJ1-1; TRBD1 is a possible D gene (6 bases). The length of the CDR3 is 15 residues. V was clipped by 6 bases and J by 1 base, with 15 bases between them. Germline values: CDR1 MDHEN, CDR2 SYDVKM. CDR3 amino acids: CASSPSYRENTEAFF. DNA for the CDR3: TGTGCCAGCAGCCCCTCCTACAGGGAGAACACTGAAGCTTTCTTT.

This clone has only a few counts. The chain joins TRBV4-1 to TRBJ2-5; D is perhaps TRBD2 (6 bases). Germline V gene sequence: CDR1 MGHRA, CDR2 YSYEKL. The CDR3 consists of 11 residues. V was clipped by 3 bases and J by 10 bases, with 9 bases between them. CDR3 residues: CASSQGGLQYF. The DNA for the CDR3 is TGCGCCAGCAGCCAGGGGGGACTCCAGTACTTC.

CDR3 DNA: TGCGCCAGCAGCGAGGGGAGGTACACAGATACGCAGTATTTT. It encodes CASSEGRYTDTQYF. The rearrangement joins TRBV5-1 to TRBJ2-3, with D perhaps matching TRBD2 (6 bases). The CDR3 has 14 amino acids. Germline assignment: CDR1 SGHRS and CDR2 YFSETQ. V shed 4 bases and J shed 2 bases, with 11 bases lying between them.

The V gene is TRBV29-1, the J gene TRBJ2-7, with 8 positions matching TRBD1. The CDR3 totals 13 residues. Germline V gene sequence: CDR1 SQVTM, CDR2 ANQGSEA. After removal of 7 bases from V and 6 bases from J, the junction contained 11 bases not matched to a gene. Here the CDR3 reads CSAAGTGSGEQYF. DNA for the CDR3: TGCAGCGCCGCCGGGACAGGTTCGGGCGAGCAGTACTTC.

A remark on this clone: The identical CDR3 is also encoded by other nucleotide sequences in the sample. The V and J genes are TRBV5-1 and TRBJ1-2, with D tentatively TRBD1 (6 bases). Germline CDR1 reads SGHRS; CDR2 reads YFSETQ. Trimming left V 0 bases short and J 1 base short, with 10 bases between. There are 15 residues in the CDR3. Written as DNA, the CDR3 is TGCGCCAGCAGCTTGGCAACAGGGAATAACTATGGCTACACCTTC. It yields the protein CASSLATGNNYGYTF. The full variable domain, rest sourced from reference TRBV5-1 and TRBJ1-2, is KAGVTQTPRYLIKTRGQQVTLSCSPISGHRSVSWYQQTPGQGLQFLFEYFSETQRNKGNFPGRFSGRQFSNSRSEMNVSTLELGDSALYLCASSLATGNNYGYTFGSGTRLTVV.

J is TRBJ1-3 and V is TRBV27, with D possibly TRBD1 on 5 matching bases. Germline CDR1 and CDR2: MNHEY and SMNVEV (reference sequence). The CDR3 spans 14 residues. Trimming left V 4 bases short and J 0 bases short, with 7 bases between. In nucleotides, the CDR3 is TGTGCCAGCAGTTCGCAGGGCTCTGGAAACACCATATATTTT. Residues: CASSSQGSGNTIYF.

CDR3 region: CASSLTGYGGNTIYF. The CDR3 nucleotides read TGTGCCAGCAGTTTAACCGGCTACGGGGGAAACACCATATATTTT. The chain employs TRBV27 and TRBJ1-3; no definite D call. Trimming stripped 2 bases from V and 4 bases from J, with 12 bases between. This CDR3 contains 15 residues. The germline V gene has CDR1 MNHEY and CDR2 SMNVEV (reference sequence).

V and J are TRBV27 and TRBJ2-1; D unclear. The V gene lost 6 bases and the J gene lost 8 bases, with 26 bases spanning the gap. The CDR3 is 17 amino acids. Germline V lookup: CDR1 MNHEY, CDR2 SMNVEV (reference sequence). The CDR3 coding sequence is TGTGCCAGCAGCACTCATGTATTGGGCAGGTTAAGGTATGAGCAGTTCTTC. Protein sequence: CASSTHVLGRLRYEQFF.

The chain uses TRBV19 and TRBJ2-7; tentative D call: TRBD1 (5 bases). This CDR3 is built from 14 residues. Germline V lookup: CDR1 LNHDA, CDR2 SQIVND (reference sequence). V lost 5 bases and J lost 6, with 17 bases in between. CDR3: CASSPGRASFEQYF. CDR3 in DNA: TGTGCCAGTAGTCCCGGCAGGGCAAGCTTCGAGCAGTACTTC.

V and J are TRBV27 and TRBJ2-5, with D possibly being TRBD1 (6 bases). Germline V gene data show CDR1 as MNHEY and CDR2 as SMNVEV (reference sequence). The V end lost 5 bases, the J end lost 4 bases, and 14 bases lay between the germline ends. CDR3 length: 14 residues. CDR3 sequence reads: CASSVTGVGETQYF. CDR3 bases: TGTGCCAGCAGTGTGACAGGCGTGGGAGAGACCCAGTACTTC.

CDR3 in amino acids: CASSLRLAGAGEQFF. For the CDR3, the DNA is TGTGCCAGCAGCCTCAGACTAGCGGGAGCTGGTGAGCAGTTCTTC. The chain joins TRBV4-2 to TRBJ2-1; 12 positions match TRBD2. CDR1 and CDR2 (germline): LGHNA, YNFKEQ. The ends lost 4 bases at V and 9 bases at J; junction bases unmatched: 7. The CDR3 contains 15 residues.

CDR3 sequence reads: CASCATGQLNTEAFF. CDR3 sequence (DNA): TGTGCCAGCTGTGCGACAGGACAGCTAAACACTGAAGCTTTCTTT. This chain links TRBV11-2 with TRBJ1-1; D is perhaps TRBD1 (6 bases). The CDR3 runs to 15 residues. Between the trimmed V and J ends, which lost 8 bases and 2 bases, there was a span of 18 bases. Germline assignment: CDR1 SGHAT and CDR2 FQNNGV.

The sample holds a few counts of this clone. The chain links TRBV5-6 to TRBJ2-3; D is perhaps TRBD1 (5 bases). The V end was cut by 4 bases, the J end by 0 bases, with 15 bases between. This CDR3 region has 16 residues. Germline lookup yields CDR1 SGHDT and CDR2 YYEEEE. CDR3 coding DNA: TGTGCCAGCAGCCGGACAAAGTCTACTAGCACAGATACGCAGTATTTT. It codes for CASSRTKSTSTDTQYF. Full variable domain (rest looked up from reference TRBV5-6 and TRBJ2-3): DAGVTQSPTHLIKTRGQQVTLRCSPKSGHDTVSWYQQALGQGPQFIFQYYEEEERQRGNFPDRFSGHQFPNYSSELNVNALLLGDSALYLCASSRTKSTSTDTQYFGPGTRLTVL.

This sequence joins TRBV5-6 and TRBJ2-7, with a weak D call TRBD2 (5 bases). The ends were cut back, 4 bases at V and 6 bases at J, with 23 bases in the middle. The CDR3 has 16 amino acids. CDR1 is SGHDT, CDR2 YYEEEE, per germline. CDR3 in amino acids: CASSAHLDLRVGEQYF. DNA for the CDR3: TGTGCCAGCAGCGCTCATTTGGATCTGAGGGTTGGCGAGCAGTACTTC.

The J gene is TRBJ2-7, the V gene TRBV5-5; 7 bases are a match to TRBD2. Germline lookup yields CDR1 SGHKS and CDR2 YYEKEE (reference sequence). Germline trimming cut 4 bases from V and 6 bases from J; bases unmatched to any gene: 7. The CDR3 is 13 residues long. The CDR3 DNA follows: TGTGCCAGCAGCGCCGGGGGGAGGCCCGAGCAGTACTTC. Translated: CASSAGGRPEQYF.

This clone was seen more than once but under ten times. The J gene is TRBJ2-7, the V gene TRBV27; 10 nucleotides match TRBD2. Germline CDR1 is MNHEY and CDR2 is SMNVEV (reference sequence). CDR3 length equals 17 residues. J was trimmed by 2 bases and V by 5 bases; bases with no gene match: 12. The CDR3 DNA reads TGTGCCAGCAGTCTCCGAGGGGGAGGACTAGCGGCCTACGAGCAGTACTTC. Residues: CASSLRGGGLAAYEQYF.

V gene TRBV2 combines with J gene TRBJ2-3; 9 bases are a match to TRBD1. Germline V gene lookup returns CDR1 SNHLY and CDR2 FYNNEI. The CDR3 extends over 16 amino acids. V was pared by 4 bases and J by 1 base, with 6 bases of the junction left unmatched. For the CDR3, the DNA is TGTGCCAGCAGTGTCCATAGGGACAGGGGCACAGATACGCAGTATTTT. This sequence encodes CASSVHRDRGTDTQYF.

The rearrangement joins TRBV27 to TRBJ1-2, with 12 bases aligning to TRBD1. V was clipped by 5 bases and J by 7 bases; unmatched bases: 17. The germline gives CDR1 MNHEY, CDR2 SMNVEV (reference sequence). The CDR3 has 18 residues. CDR3 protein: CASSPAWPGQGALGGYTF. In DNA, the CDR3 is TGTGCCAGCAGTCCCGCCTGGCCGGGACAGGGGGCGCTGGGTGGCTACACCTTC.

The rearrangement uses TRBV30 and TRBJ1-1; 8 positions agree with TRBD1. The CDR3 runs to 13 residues. V lost 3 bases to trimming and J lost 3 bases; unmatched junction nucleotides: 3. Germline values: CDR1 GTSNPN, CDR2 SVGIG (reference sequence). The DNA for the CDR3 is TGTGCCTGGAGGTTGGACAGGGACACTGAAGCTTTCTTT. Protein: CAWRLDRDTEAFF.

This chain joins TRBV5-1 and TRBJ2-3; D may be TRBD2 (6 bases). The CDR3 is 15 residues long. Germline assignment: CDR1 SGHRS and CDR2 YFSETQ. The V gene lost 4 bases and the J gene lost 6 bases, with 18 bases spanning the gap. CDR3 loop: CASSPSTGVVDTQYF. The CDR3 bases are TGCGCCAGCAGCCCCTCGACGGGGGTAGTTGATACGCAGTATTTT.

This clone was counted a few times. The chain is built from TRBV7-9 and TRBJ2-7; 11 bases are shared with TRBD1. J was trimmed by 5 bases and V by 5 bases; bases with no gene match: 5. The CDR3 is 14 amino acids. Germline CDR1 reads SEHNR; CDR2 reads FQNEAQ (reference sequence). CDR3 DNA sequence: TGTGCCAGCAGCAACCCGGGACAGGGGGACGAGCAGTACTTC. Translating gives CASSNPGQGDEQYF.

The chain employs TRBV6-5 and TRBJ1-3, with TRBD1 matching over 7 bases. Looked up from germline, CDR1 is MNHEY and CDR2 is SVGAGI. Trimming cost V 5 bases and J 2 bases; bases outside gene matches: 0. The CDR3 has 13 residues. Here the CDR3 reads CASSTGAGNTIYF. The DNA of the CDR3 is TGTGCCAGCAGTACAGGGGCTGGAAACACCATATATTTT.